These 27 T cell receptor beta chains were all obtained from the same sample, sequenced in a study of blood T cell repertoires in COVID-19. Sequencing used immunoSEQ multiplex PCR; TCRdb keeps in-frame clones, though not all of them. Of about 150,000 clones in the sample, approximately 80% were seen once. Sequenced input: peripheral blood. These receptors all stem from a woman aged 60-75 years with COVID-19, enrolled during active disease.

This clone was observed a few times. The V and J genes are TRBV3-1 (or the pseudogene TRBV3-2) and TRBJ1-6; 7 bases map to TRBD1. This CDR3 is 16 amino acids long. V trimming: 6 bases; J trimming: 7 bases; junction bases outside the gene matches: 12. Germline V lookup: CDR1 LGHDT, CDR2 YNNKEL (reference sequence). The CDR3 region is CASRPRSQGENSPLHF. Here the CDR3 DNA reads TGTGCCAGCAGACCTCGGTCGCAGGGGGAAAATTCACCCCTCCACTTT.

This clone was detected once. The chain couples TRBV19 to TRBJ1-3, with 7 bases aligning to TRBD1. CDR3 length equals 15 residues. The V segment lost 5 bases and the J segment 0 bases; nucleotides outside the gene matches: 4. From germline, CDR1 is LNHDA and CDR2 SQIVND (reference sequence). This CDR3 is CASSLGQSSGNTIYF. CDR3 bases: TGTGCCAGTAGTTTGGGACAGAGCTCTGGAAACACCATATATTTT.

This chain joins TRBV10-2 and TRBJ1-2; 10 nucleotides align to TRBD1. Unmatched junction bases numbered 7, after V lost 8 bases and J lost 4 bases. Germline CDR1 reads WSHSY; CDR2 reads SAAADI. CDR3 length: 14 amino acids. The CDR3 DNA is TGCGCCAGCGATCCGGGACAGGGGTTCTATGGCTACACCTTC. Its protein is CASDPGQGFYGYTF.

J is TRBJ1-4 and V is TRBV30; D gene uncertain. With 1 base removed from V and 8 bases from J, the gap between germline ends came to 17 bases. The germline V gene has CDR1 GTSNPN and CDR2 SVGIG (reference sequence). This CDR3 has 15 residues. CDR3 in amino acids: CAWSDPRLGREKLFF. CDR3 nucleotide sequence: TGTGCCTGGAGTGACCCCAGGTTGGGTCGAGAAAAACTGTTTTTT.

This clone was seen only once. The genes are TRBV25-1 and TRBJ1-1; TRBD1 might be the D (5 bases). CDR1 and CDR2 (germline): MGHDK, SYGVNS. The CDR3 contains 13 residues. V shed 5 bases and J shed 1 base, with 8 bases lying between them. CDR3 residues: CASSQGANTEAFF. The CDR3 nucleotides read TGTGCCAGCAGTCAAGGGGCGAACACTGAAGCTTTCTTT. Full variable domain (remainder filled in from reference TRBV25-1 and TRBJ1-1): EADIYQTPRYLVIGTGKKITLECSQTMGHDKMYWYQQDPGMELHLIHYSYGVNSTEKGDLSSESTVSRIRTEHFPLTLESARPSHTSQYLCASSQGANTEAFFGQGTRLTVV.

The J gene is TRBJ1-6, the V gene TRBV7-6, with 8 positions matching TRBD1. There are 14 residues in the CDR3. V shed 4 bases, J shed 7 bases, and the junction held 3 bases outside the gene matches. The germline V gene has CDR1 SGHVS and CDR2 FNYEAQ. This chain's CDR3 is CASSSRDRNSPLHF. Here the CDR3 DNA reads TGTGCCAGCAGCTCCCGGGACAGGAATTCACCCCTCCACTTT.

This chain connects TRBV7-8 to TRBJ2-5; D might be TRBD1 (6 bases). This CDR3 has 15 amino acids. The V gene's germline CDR1 is SGHVS and CDR2 FQNEAQ. V lost 2 bases and J 3 bases, leaving 13 bases between the germline ends. CDR3 protein: CASSLNRVREETQYF. The CDR3 nucleotides read TGTGCCAGCAGCTTAAACAGGGTGCGGGAAGAGACCCAGTACTTC.

The rearrangement links TRBV6-5 to TRBJ1-6, with 7 nucleotides matching TRBD1. CDR1 and CDR2 from the germline V gene are MNHEY and SVGAGI. Germline trimming cut 6 bases from V and 14 bases from J; bases unmatched to any gene: 10. CDR3 length equals 13 residues. The CDR3: CASSQQTGVSLHF. CDR3 DNA: TGTGCCAGCAGCCAACAAACAGGGGTATCCCTCCACTTT.

This clone has a single count. The chain joins TRBV19 to TRBJ2-2; D gene unclear. Germline CDR1 LNHDA, CDR2 SQIVND (reference sequence). This CDR3 has 12 amino acids. V lost 8 bases, J lost 6 bases, and 10 bases lay in between. The CDR3 DNA reads as TGTGCCAGTCTGAGGTTTCCCGGGGAGCTGTTTTTT. Protein sequence: CASLRFPGELFF.

The genes are TRBV7-2 and TRBJ1-2; D not certain. The CDR3 is 12 residues long. Trimming pared 6 bases from V and 4 bases from J, leaving 9 bases between. Looked up from germline, CDR1 is SGHTA and CDR2 is FQGNSA. The CDR3 DNA reads TGTGCCAGCAGGGAGGGAATCTATGGCTACACCTTC. Amino acid sequence: CASREGIYGYTF. The entire variable domain, with the rest obtained from reference TRBV7-2 and TRBJ1-2, is as follows: GAGVSQSPSNKVTEKGKDVELRCDPISGHTALYWYRQSLGQGLEFLIYFQGNSAPDKSGLPSDRFSAERTGGSVSTLTIQRTQQEDSAVYLCASREGIYGYTFGSGTRLTVV.

The rearrangement uses TRBV7-8 and TRBJ1-1; maybe TRBD1 (6 bases). Germline assignment: CDR1 SGHVS and CDR2 FQNEAQ. The CDR3 is 14 residues long. The ends were cut back, 2 bases at V and 4 bases at J, with 11 bases in the middle. This chain's CDR3 is CASSLNRVRTEAFF. The CDR3 region has the DNA TGTGCCAGCAGCTTAAACAGGGTTCGCACTGAAGCTTTCTTT.

This chain uses TRBV30 with TRBJ1-5; possibly TRBD1 for D (6 bases). The CDR3 sequence is 15 residues long. V shed 0 bases and J shed 2 bases, with 11 bases lying between them. Germline V lookup: CDR1 GTSNPN, CDR2 SVGIG (reference sequence). The CDR3: CAWSVPRGGNQPQHF. Written as DNA, the CDR3 is TGTGCCTGGAGTGTACCCAGGGGAGGCAATCAGCCCCAGCATTTT.

The chain is built from TRBV5-1 and TRBJ2-5; tentative D call: TRBD2 (6 bases). With 0 bases removed from V and 5 bases from J, the gap between germline ends came to 14 bases. The CDR3 totals 15 residues. The germline gives CDR1 SGHRS, CDR2 YFSETQ. The CDR3 reads CASSLAGGAWETQYF. CDR3 coding DNA: TGCGCCAGCAGCTTGGCCGGCGGGGCGTGGGAGACCCAGTACTTC.

This clone has more than one count but fewer than ten. This sequence joins TRBV18 and TRBJ1-1, with 11 bases identical to TRBD1. Germline loops: CDR1 KGHSH, CDR2 LQKENI. The CDR3 is 15 residues long. The trim removed 4 bases at V and 5 bases at J, leaving 6 bases unmatched. CDR3 loop: CASSRTGGFRTEAFF. CDR3 nucleotides: TGTGCCAGCTCACGGACAGGGGGCTTTAGGACTGAAGCTTTCTTT.

The rearrangement uses TRBV7-2 and TRBJ1-2; D call uncertain. V lost 5 bases to trimming and J lost 8 bases, with 24 bases between them. The length of the CDR3 is 16 residues. Germline V lookup: CDR1 SGHTA, CDR2 FQGNSA. The CDR3 DNA is TGTGCCAGCAGCGACCAAGGATCGGGTTTTGGGTACGGCTACACCTTC. Its protein is CASSDQGSGFGYGYTF.

This CDR3 is CASSGGGGYTF. The CDR3 DNA follows: TGTGCCAGCAGTGGTGGGGGGGGCTACACCTTC. The chain is built from TRBV25-1 and TRBJ1-2; maybe TRBD1 (5 bases). CDR3 length equals 11 residues. The germline V gene has CDR1 MGHDK and CDR2 SYGVNS. V dropped 4 bases and J dropped 8 bases, with 8 bases sitting between them.

The chain employs TRBV11-2 and TRBJ1-6; D gene ambiguous. This CDR3 spans 14 amino acids. With 5 bases removed from V and 7 bases from J, the gap between germline ends came to 12 bases. The germline CDR1 and CDR2 sequences are SGHAT and FQNNGV. CDR3 DNA sequence: TGTGCCAGCAGCATAACAGTAAACAATTCACCCCTCCACTTT. Translated: CASSITVNNSPLHF. Full variable domain (rest looked up from reference TRBV11-2 and TRBJ1-6): EAGVAQSPRYKIIEKRQSVAFWCNPISGHATLYWYQQILGQGPKLLIQFQNNGVVDDSQLPKDRFSAERLKGVDSTLKIQPAKLEDSAVYLCASSITVNNSPLHFGNGTRLTVT.

V and J are TRBV5-1 and TRBJ2-7; 9 positions match TRBD1. The germline CDR1 and CDR2 sequences are SGHRS and YFSETQ. This CDR3 is 15 amino acids long. V lost 4 bases to trimming and J lost 5 bases; unmatched junction nucleotides: 10. The CDR3 DNA reads TGCGCCAGCAGCCCAACGACAGGGGGGCAGCACGAGCAGTACGTC. Its translation is CASSPTTGGQHEQYV.

The chain joins TRBV2 to TRBJ1-1, with TRBD1 matching 10 bases. Trimming took 6 bases from V and 4 from J; bases not matched to a gene: 8. The CDR3 length is 15 residues. Germline V lookup: CDR1 SNHLY, CDR2 FYNNEI. Written as DNA, the CDR3 is TGTGCCAGCAGCCGACAGGGGGCGTTGAGCACTGAAGCTTTCTTT. As protein: CASSRQGALSTEAFF.

This clone was seen just once. This sequence joins TRBV18 and TRBJ1-3; 7 bases line up with TRBD1. V lost 5 bases, J lost 6 bases, and 4 bases stayed unmatched. From germline, CDR1 is KGHSH and CDR2 LQKENI. CDR3 length: 13 amino acids. This chain's CDR3 is CASSAGQENTIYF. The DNA of the CDR3 is TGTGCCAGCTCAGCAGGACAGGAAAACACCATATATTTT.

In its sample, this clone was seen a few times. The rearrangement joins TRBV18 to TRBJ2-7; TRBD1 is a possible D gene (5 bases). CDR1 KGHSH and CDR2 LQKENI come from the germline V gene. The CDR3 consists of 13 residues. V was pared by 4 bases and J by 6 bases, with 13 bases between. The CDR3 protein is CASSLDPGPEQYF. CDR3 nucleotide sequence: TGTGCCAGCTCACTAGATCCAGGGCCCGAGCAGTACTTC.

V usage is TRBV5-1 and J usage is TRBJ1-5, with D unclear. Trimming took 0 bases from V and 4 from J, leaving 8 bases between them. This CDR3 contains 14 residues. Germline CDR1 SGHRS, CDR2 YFSETQ. The CDR3 region has the DNA TGCGCCAGCAGCTTGGAACCGGGAAATCAGCCCCAGCATTTT. It translates to CASSLEPGNQPQHF. The full variable domain, its missing parts supplied by reference TRBV5-1 and TRBJ1-5, is KAGVTQTPRYLIKTRGQQVTLSCSPISGHRSVSWYQQTPGQGLQFLFEYFSETQRNKGNFPGRFSGRQFSNSRSEMNVSTLELGDSALYLCASSLEPGNQPQHFGDGTRLSIL.

V gene TRBV6-6 combines with J gene TRBJ1-2; 8 bases are shared with TRBD1. Per the germline V gene, CDR1 is MNHNY and CDR2 is SVGAGI (reference sequence). The J segment lost 4 bases and the V segment lost 6 bases, leaving 7 bases of the junction unmatched. This CDR3 has 14 residues. The CDR3 here is CASSRQGYAYGYTF. DNA of the CDR3: TGTGCCAGCAGCCGACAGGGGTACGCCTATGGCTACACCTTC.

The chain uses TRBV19 and TRBJ2-3, with no clear D. The germline V and J ends were trimmed by 1 base and 4 bases, with 12 bases remaining between them. This CDR3 is 15 amino acids long. Germline CDR1 reads LNHDA; CDR2 reads SQIVND (reference sequence). The DNA for the CDR3 is TGTGCCAGTAGTATAGTGTCCGGCGGCGCAGATACGCAGTATTTT. Its protein product is CASSIVSGGADTQYF.

The chain has TRBV6-4 and TRBJ2-1; D may be TRBD2 (5 bases). This CDR3 comprises 14 residues. Per germline, CDR1 MRHNA and CDR2 SNTAGT. The V and J ends lost 2 bases and 0 bases respectively, with 5 bases between them. CDR3 sequence reads: CASSDGSSYNEQFF. Written as DNA, the CDR3 is TGTGCCAGCAGTGACGGGAGCTCCTACAATGAGCAGTTCTTC.

Here the CDR3 DNA reads TGTGCCAGCAGCACCCACGACAGGGTCGAGCAGTTCTTC. Encoded protein: CASSTHDRVEQFF. The chain uses TRBV27 and TRBJ2-1; 7 bases fit TRBD1. The germline V gene encodes CDR1 MNHEY and CDR2 SMNVEV (reference sequence). This CDR3 is 13 amino acids long. The junction had 9 bases not matched to a gene; V was cut back by 6 bases and J by 10 bases.

This clone was detected once. The chain combines TRBV30 with TRBJ1-2, with no clear D. The CDR3 is 14 residues long. Trimming cost V 3 bases and J 4 bases, with 15 bases left between them. CDR1 is GTSNPN and CDR2 is SVGIG in the germline V gene (reference sequence). CDR3 sequence reads: CAWSRGSSGYGYTF. DNA of the CDR3: TGTGCCTGGAGCCGAGGGAGCAGCGGCTATGGCTACACCTTC.